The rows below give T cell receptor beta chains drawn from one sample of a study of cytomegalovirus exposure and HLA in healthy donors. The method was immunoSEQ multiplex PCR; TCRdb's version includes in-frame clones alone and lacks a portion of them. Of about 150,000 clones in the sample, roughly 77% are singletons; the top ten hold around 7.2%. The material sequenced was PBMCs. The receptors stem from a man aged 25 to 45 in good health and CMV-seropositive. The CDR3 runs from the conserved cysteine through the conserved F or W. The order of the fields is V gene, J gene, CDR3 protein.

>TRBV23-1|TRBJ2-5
CASSHGGATQYF
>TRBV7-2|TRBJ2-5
CASSPGETQYF
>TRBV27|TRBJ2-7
CASKGTGYYEQYF
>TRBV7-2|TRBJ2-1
CASSYDRDLSYNEQFF
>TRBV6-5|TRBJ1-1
CASSPGQGKAFF
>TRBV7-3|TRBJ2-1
CASSQIGGSSYNEQFF
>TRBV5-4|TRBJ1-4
CASSPAGGDDEKLFF
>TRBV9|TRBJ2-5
CASSSGQRKETQYF
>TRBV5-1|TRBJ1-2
CASSLEIMQGPYGYTF
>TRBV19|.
CASKPGSDRAYEQYF
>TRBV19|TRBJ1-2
CASSELTYSRRAGYGYTF
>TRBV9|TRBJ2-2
CASSVEGDTGELFF